One sample yielded the 17 T cell receptor beta chains listed below, sequenced in a study of shared clonotypes between healthy human individuals. Libraries were prepared by immunoSEQ multiplex PCR; TCRdb keeps only in-frame clonotypes and omits some of them. The profile shows roughly 1,600,000 clones, around 98.5% of them singletons. Specimen: naive CD4+ T cells sorted from blood. Subset noted: CD45RA+ positively selected. All receptors come from a man younger than 45 in good health.

This sequence joins TRBV5-1 and TRBJ1-1; D possibly corresponds to TRBD1 (5 bases). Trimming took 2 bases from V and 5 from J, leaving 31 bases between them. The CDR3 has 20 residues. Germline V gene data show CDR1 as SGHRS and CDR2 as YFSETQ. The chain's CDR3 is CASSFSGQGAGWGDMTEAFF. CDR3 DNA: TGCGCCAGCAGCTTTTCGGGGCAGGGAGCCGGGTGGGGAGATATGACTGAAGCTTTCTTT.

The table lists this clone with a count of one. The V and J genes are TRBV15 and TRBJ2-7, with D tentatively TRBD1 (7 bases). Trimming removed 1 base from V and 7 bases from J, with 20 bases in between. There are 16 residues in the CDR3. Germline V gives CDR1 LNHNV, CDR2 YYDKDF (reference sequence). The CDR3 DNA sequence: TGTGCCACCAGCAGAGGTGTGGTGGAGACAGGGAGGGAGCAGTACTTC. Amino acid sequence: CATSRGVVETGREQYF.

V gene TRBV18 combines with J gene TRBJ2-1; a possible D gene is TRBD2 (5 bases). The CDR3 covers 17 residues. The germline CDR1 and CDR2 sequences are KGHSH and LQKENI. V was pared by 6 bases and J by 6 bases, with 24 bases between. CDR3 coding DNA: TGTGCCAGCTCTCCTGGACTGGCTAGTGGGAATTCCAATGAGCAGTTCTTC. Its translation: CASSPGLASGNSNEQFF.

The chain has TRBV27 and TRBJ2-3; no firm D call. Deletions cut 2 bases from V and 1 base from J, with 4 bases between. There are 13 residues in the CDR3. CDR1 MNHEY and CDR2 SMNVEV come from the germline V gene (reference sequence). The CDR3 protein is CASSLVRTDTQYF. The DNA of the CDR3 is TGTGCCAGCAGTTTAGTTCGCACAGATACGCAGTATTTT.

CDR3 coding DNA: TGTGCCAGCAGCTTAAGACTGCCCTACACCGGGGAGCTGTTTTTT. Its protein is CASSLRLPYTGELFF. V and J are TRBV7-9 and TRBJ2-2; D unclear. CDR3 size: 15 residues. The germline V gene has CDR1 SEHNR and CDR2 FQNEAQ (reference sequence). V lost 2 bases and J lost 3, with 10 bases in between.

The V and J genes are TRBV15 and TRBJ2-3, with 12 bases identical to TRBD2. The junction had 3 bases not matched to a gene; V was cut back by 4 bases and J by 10 bases. Germline loops: CDR1 LNHNV, CDR2 YYDKDF (reference sequence). The CDR3 contains 13 residues. The CDR3 protein is CATSTLAGGAQYF. The CDR3 coding sequence is TGTGCCACCAGCACGCTAGCGGGAGGGGCGCAGTATTTT.

The chain joins TRBV6-5 to TRBJ1-5; D possibly corresponds to TRBD1 (6 bases). This CDR3 region has 15 residues. Germline V gene data show CDR1 as MNHEY and CDR2 as SVGAGI. With 6 bases removed from V and 0 bases from J, the gap between germline ends came to 12 bases. This CDR3 is CASRTQGNSNQPQHF. The CDR3 DNA follows: TGTGCCAGCAGAACACAGGGAAATAGCAATCAGCCCCAGCATTTT.

A word on this clone: This sample also contains other DNA sequences that code for the same CDR3. J is TRBJ2-1 and V is TRBV20-1; the D is unclear. The CDR3 covers 10 residues. Trimming cost V 2 bases and J 8 bases, with 4 bases left between them. From germline, CDR1 is DFQATT and CDR2 SNEGSKA (reference sequence). CDR3 sequence: CSARRDEQFF. Written as DNA, the CDR3 is TGCAGTGCTAGACGGGATGAGCAGTTCTTC.

The V gene is TRBV10-3, the J gene TRBJ2-5; D is undetermined. Germline V gene lookup returns CDR1 ENHRY and CDR2 SYGVKD. V lost 2 bases and J lost 0, with 10 bases in between. The length of the CDR3 is 15 residues. The CDR3 DNA reads TGTGCCATCAGTGAGACCGACGACTACCAAGAGACCCAGTACTTC. The encoded protein is CAISETDDYQETQYF.

The chain recombines TRBV4-3 with TRBJ2-3, with 12 bases matching TRBD2. The CDR3 is made up of 16 amino acids. The ends lost 2 bases at V and 1 base at J; junction bases unmatched: 1. Germline V lookup: CDR1 LGHNA, CDR2 YSLEER. The CDR3 protein is CASSQRLAGGTDTQYF. DNA of the CDR3: TGCGCCAGCAGCCAACGACTAGCGGGAGGCACAGATACGCAGTATTTT.

The rearrangement links TRBV6-5 to TRBJ2-1; D might be TRBD2 (6 bases). Trimming cost V 6 bases and J 4 bases, with 10 bases left between them. CDR3 length equals 13 residues. The germline gives CDR1 MNHEY, CDR2 SVGAGI. This CDR3 is CASRKGLYNEQFF. CDR3 DNA: TGTGCCAGCAGAAAGGGACTTTACAATGAGCAGTTCTTC.

Note on this clone: Other DNA sequences in the sample encode the same CDR3. The chain carries TRBV5-1 and TRBJ2-2, with 7 bases fitting TRBD1. This CDR3 has 15 residues. V lost 0 bases and J lost 3; bases outside the gene matches: 2. Germline CDR1 reads SGHRS; CDR2 reads YFSETQ. The DNA for the CDR3 is TGCGCCAGCAGCTTGGTCCAGGGGGACACCGGGGAGCTGTTTTTT. It codes for CASSLVQGDTGELFF.

The CDR3 region is CASSLQGFYGYTF. The CDR3 DNA is TGTGCCAGCAGTTTACAGGGATTCTATGGCTACACCTTC. The rearrangement links TRBV27 to TRBJ1-2, with D perhaps TRBD1 (5 bases). Trimming removed 2 bases at V and 4 bases at J, with 8 bases between. This CDR3 spans 13 amino acids. CDR1 is MNHEY and CDR2 is SMNVEV in the germline V gene (reference sequence).

The CDR3 region has the DNA TGTGCCTGGAGTTGGGCTAGCGGAACCGGGGAGCTGTTTTTT. Encoded protein: CAWSWASGTGELFF. This chain links TRBV30 with TRBJ2-2; 7 bases line up with TRBD2. CDR3 length: 14 residues. V trimming: 2 bases; J trimming: 5 bases; junction bases outside the gene matches: 5. In germline, CDR1 is GTSNPN, CDR2 SVGIG (reference sequence).

The rearrangement joins TRBV6-1 to TRBJ1-2, with D possibly being TRBD1 (5 bases). CDR1 and CDR2 from the germline V gene are MNHNS and SASEGT. V gave up 4 bases and J gave up 4 bases, with 13 bases separating them. The CDR3 loop spans 14 amino acids. The CDR3 loop is CASSVTDTLYGYTF. The CDR3 region has the DNA TGTGCCAGCAGTGTAACGGACACACTCTATGGCTACACCTTC.

V is TRBV9 and J is TRBJ2-3; D gene uncertain. CDR1 is SGDLS, CDR2 YYNGEE, per germline. Trimming took 4 bases from V and 2 from J, leaving 11 bases between them. The CDR3 has 14 residues. The CDR3 DNA follows: TGTGCCAGCAGCCCCCTCAGGCCCACAGATACGCAGTATTTT. It encodes CASSPLRPTDTQYF.

The V call is TRBV12-5, the J call TRBJ1-2; D is perhaps TRBD1 (5 bases). Trimming cost V 4 bases and J 8 bases, with 14 bases left between them. The CDR3 loop spans 13 amino acids. In germline, CDR1 is LGHNT, CDR2 FRNRAP. This CDR3 is CASGSGGGGGYTF. In nucleotides, the CDR3 is TGTGCTAGTGGTTCGGGGGGAGGAGGCGGCTACACCTTC.